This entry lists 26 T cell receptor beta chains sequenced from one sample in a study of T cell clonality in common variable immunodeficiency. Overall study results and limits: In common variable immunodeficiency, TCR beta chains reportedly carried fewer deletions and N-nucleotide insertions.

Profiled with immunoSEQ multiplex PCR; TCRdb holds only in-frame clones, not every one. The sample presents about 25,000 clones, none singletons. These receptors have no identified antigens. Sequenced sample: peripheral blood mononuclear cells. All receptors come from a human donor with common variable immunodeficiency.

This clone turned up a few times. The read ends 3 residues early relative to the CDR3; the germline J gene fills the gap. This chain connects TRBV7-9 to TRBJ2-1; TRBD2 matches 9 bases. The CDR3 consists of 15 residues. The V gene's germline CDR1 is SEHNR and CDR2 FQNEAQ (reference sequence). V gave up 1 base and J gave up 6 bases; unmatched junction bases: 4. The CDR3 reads CASSLGSGSGNEQFF. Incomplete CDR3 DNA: TGTGCCAGCAGCTTAGGTAGCGGGAGCGGCAATGAG.

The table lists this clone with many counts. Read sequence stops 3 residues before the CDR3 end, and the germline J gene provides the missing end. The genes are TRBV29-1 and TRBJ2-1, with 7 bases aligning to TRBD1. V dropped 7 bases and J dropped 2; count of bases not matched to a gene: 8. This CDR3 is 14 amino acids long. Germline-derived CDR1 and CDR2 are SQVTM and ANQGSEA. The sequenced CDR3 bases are TGCAGCGCCCCGACAGGGAAGACCTACAATGAG. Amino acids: CSAPTGKTYNE. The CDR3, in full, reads CSAPTGKTYNEQFF.

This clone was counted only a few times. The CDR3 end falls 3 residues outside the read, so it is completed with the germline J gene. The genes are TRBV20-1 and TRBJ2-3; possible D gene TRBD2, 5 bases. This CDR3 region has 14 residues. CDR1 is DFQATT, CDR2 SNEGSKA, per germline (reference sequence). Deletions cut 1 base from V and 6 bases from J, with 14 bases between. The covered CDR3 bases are TGCAGTGCTAGAGTGGACTTGATGTCGGATACG. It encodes CSARVDLMSDT. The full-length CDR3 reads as CSARVDLMSDTQYF.

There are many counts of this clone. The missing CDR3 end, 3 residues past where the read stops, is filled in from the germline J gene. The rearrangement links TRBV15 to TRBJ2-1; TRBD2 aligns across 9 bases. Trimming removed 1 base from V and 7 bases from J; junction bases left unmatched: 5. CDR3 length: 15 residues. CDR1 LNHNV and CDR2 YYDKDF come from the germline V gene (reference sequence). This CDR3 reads CATSRVASGTNEQFF. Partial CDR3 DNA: TGTGCCACCAGCAGAGTGGCTAGCGGGACTAATGAG.

CDR3 sequence: CASSRSGTNNYGYTF. The CDR3 DNA, read in part, is TGTGCCAGCTCACGATCCGGGACAAATAACTATGGC. V usage is TRBV18 and J usage is TRBJ1-2; tentative D call: TRBD1 (6 bases). The CDR3 end lies 3 residues beyond the end of the read and is filled in from the germline J gene. Germline values: CDR1 KGHSH, CDR2 LQKENI. V dropped 4 bases and J dropped 1 base, with 13 bases sitting between them. The CDR3 is 15 residues long. The entire variable domain, with the rest obtained from reference TRBV18 and TRBJ1-2, is as follows: NAGVMQNPRHLVRRRGQEARLRCSPMKGHSHVYWYRQLPEEGLKFMVYLQKENIIDESGMPKERFSAEFPKEGPSILRIQQVVRGDSAAYFCASSRSGTNNYGYTFGSGTRLTVV.

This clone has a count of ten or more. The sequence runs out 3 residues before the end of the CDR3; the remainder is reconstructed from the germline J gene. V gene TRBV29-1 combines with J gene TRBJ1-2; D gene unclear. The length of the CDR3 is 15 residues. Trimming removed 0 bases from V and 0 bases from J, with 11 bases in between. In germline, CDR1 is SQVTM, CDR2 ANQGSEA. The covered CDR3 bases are TGCAGCGTTGAAGATCCGAGCCTCTCTAACTATGGC. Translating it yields CSVEDPSLSNYG. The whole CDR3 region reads CSVEDPSLSNYGYTF.

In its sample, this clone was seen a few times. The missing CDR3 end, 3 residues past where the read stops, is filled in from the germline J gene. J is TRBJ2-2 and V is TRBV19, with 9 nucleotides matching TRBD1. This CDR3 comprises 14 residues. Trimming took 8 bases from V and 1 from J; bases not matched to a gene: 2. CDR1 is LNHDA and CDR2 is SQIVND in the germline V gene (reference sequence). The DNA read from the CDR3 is TGTGCCAGTGGGACAGGGTGGAACACCGGGGAG. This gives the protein CASGTGWNTGE. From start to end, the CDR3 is CASGTGWNTGELFF.

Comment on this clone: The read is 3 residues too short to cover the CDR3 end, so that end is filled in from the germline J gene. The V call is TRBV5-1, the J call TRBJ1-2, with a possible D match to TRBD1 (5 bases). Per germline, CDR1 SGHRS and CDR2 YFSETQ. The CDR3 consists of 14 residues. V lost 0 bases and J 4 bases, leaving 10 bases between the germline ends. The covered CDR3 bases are TGCGCCAGCAGCTTGGGTCAGGGCGTCTATGGC. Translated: CASSLGQGVYG. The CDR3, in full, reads CASSLGQGVYGYTF. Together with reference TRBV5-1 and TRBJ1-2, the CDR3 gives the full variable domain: KAGVTQTPRYLIKTRGQQVTLSCSPISGHRSVSWYQQTPGQGLQFLFEYFSETQRNKGNFPGRFSGRQFSNSRSEMNVSTLELGDSALYLCASSLGQGVYGYTFGSGTRLTVV.

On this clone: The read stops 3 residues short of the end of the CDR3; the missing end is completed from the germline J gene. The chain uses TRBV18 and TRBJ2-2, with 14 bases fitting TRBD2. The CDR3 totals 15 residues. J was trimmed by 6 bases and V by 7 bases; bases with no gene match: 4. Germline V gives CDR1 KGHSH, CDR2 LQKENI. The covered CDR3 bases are TGTGCCAGCTTTGGGACTAGCGGGAGCCCCGGGGAG. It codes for CASFGTSGSPGE. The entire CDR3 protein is CASFGTSGSPGELFF. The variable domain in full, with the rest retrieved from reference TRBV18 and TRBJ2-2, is NAGVMQNPRHLVRRRGQEARLRCSPMKGHSHVYWYRQLPEEGLKFMVYLQKENIIDESGMPKERFSAEFPKEGPSILRIQQVVRGDSAAYFCASFGTSGSPGELFFGEGSRLTVL.

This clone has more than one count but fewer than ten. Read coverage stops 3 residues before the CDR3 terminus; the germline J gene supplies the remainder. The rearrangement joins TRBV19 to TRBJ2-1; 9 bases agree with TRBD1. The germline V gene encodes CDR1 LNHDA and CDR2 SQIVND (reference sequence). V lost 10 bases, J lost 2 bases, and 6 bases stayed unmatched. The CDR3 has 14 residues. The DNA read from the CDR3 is TGTGCCACCGGGACAGGGACGACCTACAATGAG. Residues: CATGTGTTYNE. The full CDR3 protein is CATGTGTTYNEQFF.

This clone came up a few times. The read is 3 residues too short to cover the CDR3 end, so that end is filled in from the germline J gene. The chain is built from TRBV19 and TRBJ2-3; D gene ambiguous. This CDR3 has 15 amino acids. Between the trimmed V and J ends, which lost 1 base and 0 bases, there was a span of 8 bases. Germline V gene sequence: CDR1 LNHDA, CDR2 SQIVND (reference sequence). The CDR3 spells CASSIVQASTDTQYF. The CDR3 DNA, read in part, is TGTGCCAGTAGTATAGTCCAAGCTAGCACAGATACG.

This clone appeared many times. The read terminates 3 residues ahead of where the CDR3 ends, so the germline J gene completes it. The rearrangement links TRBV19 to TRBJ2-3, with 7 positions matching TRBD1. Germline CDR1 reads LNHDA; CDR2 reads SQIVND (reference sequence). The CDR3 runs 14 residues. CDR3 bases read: TGTGCCAGTAGTAATCGGGACAGCCGCACCACG. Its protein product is CASSNRDSRTT. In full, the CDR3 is CASSNRDSRTTQYF.

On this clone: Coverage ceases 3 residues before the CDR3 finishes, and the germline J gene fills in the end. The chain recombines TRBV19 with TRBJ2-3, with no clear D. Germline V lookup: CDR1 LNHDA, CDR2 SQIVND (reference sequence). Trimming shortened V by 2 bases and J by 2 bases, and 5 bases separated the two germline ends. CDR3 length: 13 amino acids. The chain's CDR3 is CASSIQNTDTQYF. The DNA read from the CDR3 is TGTGCCAGTAGTATACAGAACACAGATACG.

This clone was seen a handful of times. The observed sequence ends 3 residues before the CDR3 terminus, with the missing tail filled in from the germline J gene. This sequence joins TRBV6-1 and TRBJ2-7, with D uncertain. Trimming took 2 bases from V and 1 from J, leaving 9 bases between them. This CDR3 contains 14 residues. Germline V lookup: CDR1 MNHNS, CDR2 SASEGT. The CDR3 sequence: CASSELDHSYEQYF. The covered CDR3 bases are TGTGCCAGCAGTGAACTAGACCATTCCTACGAG.

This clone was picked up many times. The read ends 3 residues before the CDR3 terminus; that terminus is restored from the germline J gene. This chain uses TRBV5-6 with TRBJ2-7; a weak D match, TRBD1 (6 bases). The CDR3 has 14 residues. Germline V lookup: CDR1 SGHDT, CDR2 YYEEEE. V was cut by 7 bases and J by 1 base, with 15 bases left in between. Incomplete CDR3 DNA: TGTGCCAGCGGGGACATCCAGCCTTCCTACGAG. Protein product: CASGDIQPSYE. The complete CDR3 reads CASGDIQPSYEQYF.

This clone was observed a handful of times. The CDR3 region is CASSLTLAVYNEQFF. The covered CDR3 bases are TGCGCCAGCAGCTTGACGTTAGCGGTCTACAATGAG. The chain has TRBV5-1 and TRBJ2-1; a weak D match, TRBD2 (6 bases). From the germline J gene comes the end of the CDR3, since the read stops 3 residues before it. V lost 1 base, J lost 3 bases, and 11 bases lay in between. CDR3 length: 15 residues. Germline CDR1 is SGHRS and CDR2 is YFSETQ.

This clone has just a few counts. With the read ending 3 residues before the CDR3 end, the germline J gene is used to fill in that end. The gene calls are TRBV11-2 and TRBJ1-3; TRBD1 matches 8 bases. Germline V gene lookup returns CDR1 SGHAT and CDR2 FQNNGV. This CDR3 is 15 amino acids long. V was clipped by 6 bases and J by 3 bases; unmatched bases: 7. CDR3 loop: CASRKYRGDGNTIYF. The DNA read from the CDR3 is TGTGCCAGCAGGAAGTACAGGGGGGATGGAAACACC.

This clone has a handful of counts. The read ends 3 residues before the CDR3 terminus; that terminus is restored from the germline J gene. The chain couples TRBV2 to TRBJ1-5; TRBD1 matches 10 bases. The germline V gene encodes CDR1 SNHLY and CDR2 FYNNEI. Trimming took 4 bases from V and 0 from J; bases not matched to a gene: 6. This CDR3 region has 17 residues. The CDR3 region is CASSGDRGAYSNQPQHF. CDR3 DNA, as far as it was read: TGTGCCAGCAGTGGGGACAGGGGCGCTTATAGCAATCAGCCC. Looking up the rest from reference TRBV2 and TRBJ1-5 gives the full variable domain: EPEVTQTPSHQVTQMGQEVILRCVPISNHLYFYWYRQILGQKVEFLVSFYNNEISEKSEIFDDQFSVERPDGSNFTLKIRSTKLEDSAMYFCASSGDRGAYSNQPQHFGDGTRLSIL.

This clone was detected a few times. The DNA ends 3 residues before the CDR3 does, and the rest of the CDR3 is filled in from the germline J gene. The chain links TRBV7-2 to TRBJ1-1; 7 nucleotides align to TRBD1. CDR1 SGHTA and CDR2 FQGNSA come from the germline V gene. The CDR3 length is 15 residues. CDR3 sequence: CASRRKGQNSDQAFF. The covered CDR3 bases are TGTGCCAGCAGAAGAAAGGGACAGAATTCCGATCAA.

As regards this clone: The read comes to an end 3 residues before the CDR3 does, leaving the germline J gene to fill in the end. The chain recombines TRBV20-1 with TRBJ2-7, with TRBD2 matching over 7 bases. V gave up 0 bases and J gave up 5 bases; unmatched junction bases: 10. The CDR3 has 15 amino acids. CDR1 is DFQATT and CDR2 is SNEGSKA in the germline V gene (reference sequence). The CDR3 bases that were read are TGCAGTGCTAGAGATCGGGGGAGGGCCATCGACGAG. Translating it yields CSARDRGRAIDE. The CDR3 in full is CSARDRGRAIDEQYF.

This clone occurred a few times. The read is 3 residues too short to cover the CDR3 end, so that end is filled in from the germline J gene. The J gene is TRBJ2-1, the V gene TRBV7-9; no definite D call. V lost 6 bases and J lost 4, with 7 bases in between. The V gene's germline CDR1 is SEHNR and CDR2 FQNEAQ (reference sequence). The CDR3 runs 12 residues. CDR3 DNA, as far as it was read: TGTGCCAGCAGACCAGATTACAATGAG. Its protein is CASRPDYNE. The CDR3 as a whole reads CASRPDYNEQFF. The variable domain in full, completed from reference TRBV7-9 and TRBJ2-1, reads DTGVSQNPRHKITKRGQNVTFRCDPISEHNRLYWYRQTLGQGPEFLTYFQNEAQLEKSRLLSDRFSAERPKGSFSTLEIQRTEQGDSAMYLCASRPDYNEQFFGPGTRLTVL.

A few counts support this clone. The CDR3 loop reads CASSPPLGASGNTIYF. The sequenced CDR3 bases are TGTGCCAGCAGCCCTCCCCTAGGGGCCTCTGGAAACACC. The chain combines TRBV7-6 with TRBJ1-3, with TRBD1 as a possible D gene (5 bases). The read ends 3 residues before the CDR3 terminus; that terminus is restored from the germline J gene. Germline CDR1 is SGHVS and CDR2 is FNYEAQ. The CDR3 contains 16 residues. Trimming cost V 5 bases and J 0 bases, with 14 bases left between them.

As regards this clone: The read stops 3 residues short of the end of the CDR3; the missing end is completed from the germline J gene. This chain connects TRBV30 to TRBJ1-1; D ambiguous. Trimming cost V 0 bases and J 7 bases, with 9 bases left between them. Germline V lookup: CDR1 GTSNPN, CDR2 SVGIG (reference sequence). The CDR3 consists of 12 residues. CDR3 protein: CAWSVRRFEAFF. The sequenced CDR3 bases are TGTGCCTGGAGTGTACGGCGGTTTGAA. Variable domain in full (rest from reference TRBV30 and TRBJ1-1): SQTIHQWPATLVQPVGSPLSLECTVEGTSNPNLYWYRQAAGRGLQLLFYSVGIGQISSEVPQNLSASRPQDRQFILSSKKLLLSDSGFYLCAWSVRRFEAFFGQGTRLTVV.

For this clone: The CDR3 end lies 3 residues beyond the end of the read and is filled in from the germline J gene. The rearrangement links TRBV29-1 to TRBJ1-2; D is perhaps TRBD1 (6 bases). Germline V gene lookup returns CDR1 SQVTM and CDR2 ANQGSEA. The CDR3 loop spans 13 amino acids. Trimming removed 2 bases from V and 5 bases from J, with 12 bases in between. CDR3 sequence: CSVETGFSYGYTF. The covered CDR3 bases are TGCAGCGTTGAAACAGGGTTTTCGTATGGC.

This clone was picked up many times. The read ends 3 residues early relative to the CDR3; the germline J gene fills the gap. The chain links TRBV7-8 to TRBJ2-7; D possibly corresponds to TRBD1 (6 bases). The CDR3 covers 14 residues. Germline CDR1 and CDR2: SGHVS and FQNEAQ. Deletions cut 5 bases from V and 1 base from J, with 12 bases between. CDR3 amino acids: CASSLQGGSYEQYF. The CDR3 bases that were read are TGTGCCAGCAGCCTACAGGGTGGGTCCTACGAG.

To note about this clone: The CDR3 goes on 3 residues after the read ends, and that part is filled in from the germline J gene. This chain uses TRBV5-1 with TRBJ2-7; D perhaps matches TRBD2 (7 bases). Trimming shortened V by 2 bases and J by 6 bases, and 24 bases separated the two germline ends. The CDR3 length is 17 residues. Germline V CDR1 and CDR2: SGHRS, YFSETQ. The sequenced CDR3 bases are TGCGCCAGCAGCTTAGGGGAGGGGGGGCGCCGGCTTGGCGAG. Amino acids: CASSLGEGGRRLGE. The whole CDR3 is CASSLGEGGRRLGEQYF.